The clone carrying this T cell receptor beta chain was picked up one time. Its antigen remains unknown. This sample stems from a study of CD8+ T cells in alopecia areata. Regarding the study as a whole: An increase in clonality over normal scalp was evident in lesional scalp, especially alopecia totalis/universalis. Against the mouse data, patients shared TCRs less clearly, possibly for HLA reasons. The presence of one nonresponder keeps the tie between baseline CD8+ expansion and response uncertain.

The treatment here: oral pan-JAK inhibitor, 5-10 mg twice daily. Researchers picked out CD4+ and CD8+ T cells from PBMCs by sorting. Extraction and reverse transcription of RNA yielded cDNA as the sequencing template. Using immunoSEQ multiplex PCR, the repertoire was profiled, and TCRdb retains in-frame clones only, with some absent. The sample has around 100,000 clones, 65% to 90% seen once. The CDR3 loop spans 13 amino acids. V gave up 3 bases and J gave up 6 bases, with 9 bases separating them. Germline assignment: CDR1 MNHEY and CDR2 SMNVEV (reference sequence). This chain joins TRBV27 and TRBJ2-1; D is unclear. The source is a human donor with alopecia areata. The sample here was CD8+ T cells sorted from blood, taken at roughly week 30, from a patient treated with tofacitinib. The CDR3 coding sequence is TGTGCCAGCAGTTTCGGATATCGCAATGAGCAGTTCTTC. It encodes CASSFGYRNEQFF.